These 30 T cell receptor beta chains were sequenced from one sample in a study of T cells in Graves' hyperthyroidism and ophthalmopathy. The source material, RNA transcripts, was used to amplify TCR beta CDR3 regions. With the HTBI primer set, the TCR CDR3 went through a first round of RT-PCR. In TCRdb, the multiplex PCR reads were re-called with MiXCR into one record per CDR3 protein. This sample has roughly 500,000 distinct CDR3 sequences, with 46% found just once. Sequenced sample: peripheral blood or thyroid tissue (not recorded which). The receptor source for this set is an adult woman with Graves' disease, either hyperthyroidism or ophthalmopathy (not recorded which).

This clonotype was observed many times. The chain joins TRBV2 to TRBJ2-2; no definite D call. CDR3 length: 11 amino acids. The V and J ends lost 6 bases and 13 bases respectively, with 12 bases between them. Germline V lookup: CDR1 SNHLY, CDR2 FYNNEI. This CDR3 is CASSILLGLFF. DNA for the CDR3: TGTGCCAGCAGCATCCTTCTGGGGCTGTTTTTT.

This clonotype came up a few times. The chain links TRBV14 to TRBJ2-1; 7 positions match TRBD1. V dropped 0 bases and J dropped 6; count of bases not matched to a gene: 5. There are 15 residues in the CDR3. Looked up from germline, CDR1 is SGHDN and CDR2 is FVKESK. Written as DNA, the CDR3 is TGTGCCAGCAGCCAAGACAGGGGGATGGTCAATGAGCAGTTCTTC. Translating it yields CASSQDRGMVNEQFF.

This chain joins TRBV13 and TRBJ1-3; D is unresolved. Trimming left V 2 bases short and J 1 base short, with 9 bases between. This CDR3 has 15 residues. Germline V gene data show CDR1 as PRHDT and CDR2 as FYEKMQ (reference sequence). In DNA form, the CDR3 reads TGTGCCAGCAGCTTAAGACCGTTATCTGGAAACACCATATATTTT. Its translation: CASSLRPLSGNTIYF.

This clonotype was counted between two and nine times. J is TRBJ1-2 and V is TRBV28, with D possibly TRBD1 on 5 matching bases. V gave up 4 bases and J gave up 6 bases, with 21 bases separating them. CDR1 MDHEN and CDR2 SYDVKM come from the germline V gene. There are 16 residues in the CDR3. For the CDR3, the DNA is TGTGCCAGCAGTTCCTCGTGGGGGGTGGGAGTCGATGGCTACACCTTC. Its translation: CASSSSWGVGVDGYTF.

This clonotype has a single count. Compared with germline, one end of the junction differs, possibly owing to a read error. The chain employs TRBV4-1 and TRBJ1-6, with D uncertain. Germline loops: CDR1 MGHRA, CDR2 YSYEKL. The CDR3 consists of 14 residues. Here the CDR3 reads CTSILAGNNSPLHF. The CDR3 coding sequence is TGTACCAGCATCTTAGCGGGGAATAATTCACCCCTCCACTTT.

This CDR3 is CSVSQGVSNQPQHF. The CDR3 nucleotides read TGCAGCGTCTCGCAGGGGGTTAGCAATCAGCCCCAGCATTTT. The gene calls are TRBV29-1 and TRBJ1-5, with 7 bases identical to TRBD1. The V segment lost 6 bases and the J segment 0 bases; nucleotides outside the gene matches: 5. Germline V gene lookup returns CDR1 SQVTM and CDR2 ANQGSEA. The CDR3 is made up of 14 amino acids.

J is TRBJ1-2 and V is TRBV2, with no clear D. The CDR3 extends over 13 amino acids. The V end lost 1 base, the J end lost 8 bases, and 11 bases lay between the germline ends. From germline, CDR1 is SNHLY and CDR2 FYNNEI. The CDR3 region is CASSEGGGNGYTF. CDR3 coding DNA: TGTGCCAGCAGTGAAGGAGGAGGGAACGGCTACACCTTC.

For this clonotype: The conserved closing phenylalanine or tryptophan is absent in this CDR3, likely reflecting a read error. The chain is built from TRBV7-9 and TRBJ2-6; D call uncertain. This CDR3 spans 8 amino acids. The germline V and J ends were trimmed by 5 bases and 16 bases, with 3 bases remaining between them. Germline lookup yields CDR1 SEHNR and CDR2 FQNEAQ (reference sequence). DNA of the CDR3: TGTGCCAGCAGCCATCTGACTAGC. Its protein product is CASSHLTS.

Here the CDR3 DNA reads TGTGCCAGTAGTACTCCAGGGAGCGCCTATGGCTACACCTTC. This gives the protein CASSTPGSAYGYTF. The V gene is TRBV19, the J gene TRBJ1-2; perhaps TRBD1 as D (5 bases). The CDR3 spans 14 residues. Germline loops: CDR1 LNHDA, CDR2 SQIVND (reference sequence). Trimming stripped 4 bases from V and 4 bases from J, with 13 bases between.

This clonotype showed up just a few times. The V gene is TRBV7-6, the J gene TRBJ2-7; D perhaps matches TRBD2 (6 bases). This CDR3 comprises 14 residues. The germline V and J ends were trimmed by 5 bases and 7 bases, with 18 bases remaining between them. Germline V gene sequence: CDR1 SGHVS, CDR2 FNYEAQ. CDR3 region: CASSPLREMGEQYF. CDR3 coding DNA: TGTGCCAGCAGCCCACTTCGGGAGATGGGTGAGCAGTACTTC.

For this clonotype: A read error may be the cause here, since a much bigger clone is one base away. CDR3 loop: CSARAPGGEKLFF. The CDR3 nucleotides are TGCAGTGCTAGAGCCCCGGGAGGGGAAAAACTGTTTTTT. V and J are TRBV20-1 and TRBJ1-4; unclear D gene. CDR3 length: 13 residues. V was clipped by 1 base and J by 8 bases, with 11 bases between them. Germline CDR1 is DFQATT and CDR2 is SNEGSKA (reference sequence).

Points on this clonotype: The junction does not match germline at one end; this may be a read error. The rearrangement uses TRBV20-1 and TRBJ1-5; no definite D call. The germline V gene has CDR1 DFQATT and CDR2 SNEGSKA (reference sequence). This CDR3 is 14 amino acids long. The CDR3 region is CSARDVIWGQPQHF. CDR3 DNA sequence: TGCAGTGCCAGAGATGTGATTTGGGGACAGCCCCAGCATTTT.

This clonotype appeared many times. The chain uses TRBV29-1 and TRBJ1-5, with 7 bases that match TRBD1. CDR3 size: 13 residues. V lost 4 bases and J lost 3; bases outside the gene matches: 3. Germline loops: CDR1 SQVTM, CDR2 ANQGSEA. In DNA form, the CDR3 reads TGCAGCGTTGCAGGGGGAAACAATCAGCCCCAGCATTTT. This codes for CSVAGGNNQPQHF.

This clonotype was observed many times. The chain couples TRBV30 to TRBJ1-1; D not certain. The CDR3 totals 12 residues. V lost 2 bases, J lost 0 bases, and 4 bases lay in between. From germline, CDR1 is GTSNPN and CDR2 SVGIG (reference sequence). CDR3 coding DNA: TGTGCCTGGAGTCGGATGAACACTGAAGCTTTCTTT. Amino acid sequence: CAWSRMNTEAFF.

This clonotype was seen repeatedly, ten times or more. The chain is built from TRBV7-3 and TRBJ2-5; maybe TRBD1 (6 bases). This CDR3 has 14 amino acids. V lost 6 bases and J lost 1, with 12 bases in between. The germline V gene encodes CDR1 SGHTA and CDR2 FQGTGA. CDR3 sequence: CASSLDSSQETQYF. The CDR3 region has the DNA TGTGCCAGCAGTCTGGACAGTAGCCAAGAGACCCAGTACTTC. The full variable domain, completed using reference TRBV7-3 and TRBJ2-5, is GAGVSQTPSNKVTEKGKYVELRCDPISGHTALYWYRQSLGQGPEFLIYFQGTGAADDSGLPNDRFFAVRPEGSVSTLKIQRTERGDSAVYLCASSLDSSQETQYFGPGTRLLVL.

This clonotype was counted at least ten times. The chain links TRBV20-1 to TRBJ1-2, with D possibly TRBD1 on 5 matching bases. This CDR3 is built from 15 residues. The V gene lost 3 bases and the J gene lost 8 bases, with 22 bases spanning the gap. Germline CDR1 reads DFQATT; CDR2 reads SNEGSKA (reference sequence). CDR3 sequence: CSASGGGGNTRGYTF. CDR3 DNA sequence: TGCAGTGCTAGCGGTGGTGGGGGGAATACCCGGGGCTACACCTTC.

V gene TRBV7-2 combines with J gene TRBJ2-6, with a weak D call TRBD2 (5 bases). V dropped 4 bases and J dropped 15 bases, with 7 bases sitting between them. The CDR3 has 10 residues. Germline CDR1 reads SGHTA; CDR2 reads FQGNSA. As DNA, the CDR3 is TGTGCCAGCAGCTCCAGCGGCCTGACTTTC. This encodes CASSSSGLTF.

The rearrangement joins TRBV5-5 to TRBJ2-2; the D gene is possibly TRBD1 (5 bases). Trimming left V 2 bases short and J 4 bases short, with 12 bases between. The CDR3 spans 15 residues. CDR1 and CDR2 from the germline V gene are SGHKS and YYEKEE (reference sequence). The CDR3 loop is CASSLVQVPTGELFF. CDR3 DNA sequence: TGTGCCAGCAGCTTAGTACAGGTTCCCACCGGGGAGCTGTTTTTT.

The chain recombines TRBV7-2 with TRBJ2-5; possibly TRBD2 for D (6 bases). This CDR3 region has 14 residues. Germline CDR1 reads SGHTA; CDR2 reads FQGNSA. Between the trimmed V and J ends, which lost 6 bases and 4 bases, there was a span of 15 bases. The CDR3: CASSPGVAPETQYF. As DNA, the CDR3 is TGTGCCAGCAGTCCGGGAGTAGCCCCAGAGACCCAGTACTTC.

This clonotype has ten or more counts. This chain links TRBV10-3 with TRBJ2-5; D gene unclear. Germline lookup yields CDR1 ENHRY and CDR2 SYGVKD. The CDR3 is 12 residues long. V lost 3 bases and J 5 bases, leaving 7 bases between the germline ends. CDR3 in DNA: TGTGCCATCAGTGACCGGTGGGAGACCCAGTACTTC. As protein: CAISDRWETQYF.

CDR3: CASSRHTAGKAEQYF. CDR3 nucleotides: TGCGCCAGCAGCCGCCACACAGCAGGGAAGGCCGAGCAGTACTTC. V is TRBV5-1 and J is TRBJ2-7; D is possibly TRBD1 (5 bases). The CDR3 covers 15 residues. The germline gives CDR1 SGHRS, CDR2 YFSETQ. Deletions cut 4 bases from V and 6 bases from J, with 20 bases between. The entire variable domain, with the rest obtained from reference TRBV5-1 and TRBJ2-7, is as follows: KAGVTQTPRYLIKTRGQQVTLSCSPISGHRSVSWYQQTPGQGLQFLFEYFSETQRNKGNFPGRFSGRQFSNSRSEMNVSTLELGDSALYLCASSRHTAGKAEQYFGPGTRLTVT.

In its sample, this clonotype was seen many times. V and J are TRBV20-1 and TRBJ1-1; 9 bases fit TRBD1. This CDR3 has 13 residues. J lost 10 bases, V lost 3 bases, and 9 bases had no gene match. CDR1 and CDR2 (germline): DFQATT, SNEGSKA (reference sequence). CDR3 protein: CSARDRGLLGAFF. As DNA, the CDR3 is TGCAGTGCTAGGGACAGGGGACTTTTGGGAGCTTTCTTT.

This clonotype appeared many times. This chain uses TRBV7-2 with TRBJ1-2, with D perhaps matching TRBD1 (5 bases). Trimming shortened V by 5 bases and J by 5 bases, and 18 bases separated the two germline ends. This CDR3 is 15 amino acids long. In germline, CDR1 is SGHTA, CDR2 FQGNSA. The CDR3 DNA reads TGTGCCAGCAGCGTCGGGACCGGTATTGGGTATGGCTACACCTTC. As protein: CASSVGTGIGYGYTF.

This clonotype has only a few counts. The rearrangement links TRBV29-1 to TRBJ2-1; 9 positions match TRBD2. Germline CDR1 and CDR2: SQVTM and ANQGSEA. J was trimmed by 3 bases and V by 3 bases; bases with no gene match: 3. The CDR3 totals 14 residues. This CDR3 reads CSVDLAGIYNEQFF. CDR3 in DNA: TGCAGCGTTGACCTAGCGGGGATCTACAATGAGCAGTTCTTC.

V usage is TRBV11-2 and J usage is TRBJ2-5; the D gene is possibly TRBD2 (6 bases). V was trimmed by 0 bases and J by 2 bases, leaving 13 bases between them. The CDR3 totals 16 residues. Per the germline V gene, CDR1 is SGHAT and CDR2 is FQNNGV. CDR3 protein: CASSLERGGIQETQYF. CDR3 DNA: TGTGCCAGCAGCTTAGAGCGGGGCGGAATTCAAGAGACCCAGTACTTC.

The table lists this clonotype with many counts. The chain is built from TRBV5-1 and TRBJ1-5; D may be TRBD1 (6 bases). The CDR3 extends over 15 amino acids. Per the germline V gene, CDR1 is SGHRS and CDR2 is YFSETQ. V was trimmed by 4 bases and J by 7 bases, leaving 18 bases between them. The CDR3 loop reads CASSTGVGAGQPQHF. CDR3 in DNA: TGCGCCAGCAGCACCGGGGTGGGGGCTGGGCAGCCCCAGCATTTT.

This clonotype was found many times. The chain links TRBV7-2 to TRBJ1-5, with 10 bases matching TRBD1. Germline CDR1 SGHTA, CDR2 FQGNSA. The J segment lost 5 bases and the V segment lost 6 bases, leaving 10 bases of the junction unmatched. CDR3 length equals 16 residues. The CDR3: CASSSQTGGVDQPQHF. CDR3 DNA: TGTGCCAGCAGTTCTCAGACAGGGGGCGTGGATCAGCCCCAGCATTTT.

This clonotype has more than one count but fewer than ten. The rearrangement links TRBV9 to TRBJ2-3, with 8 nucleotides matching TRBD2. Trimming at V came to 4 bases and at J to 1 base, leaving 5 bases not matched to a gene. CDR1 SGDLS and CDR2 YYNGEE come from the germline V gene. The CDR3 runs 15 residues. CDR3 sequence reads: CASSNRAGGTDTQYF. CDR3 in DNA: TGTGCCAGCAGCAACCGAGCGGGAGGCACAGATACGCAGTATTTT.

The rearrangement joins TRBV29-1 to TRBJ2-2; D not resolved. There are 13 residues in the CDR3. CDR1 and CDR2 (germline): SQVTM, ANQGSEA. V dropped 3 bases and J dropped 2 bases, with 7 bases sitting between them. The CDR3 DNA follows: TGCAGCGTTGACAAGCAAAACACCGGGGAGCTGTTTTTT. Translated, it gives CSVDKQNTGELFF.

At least ten counts were recorded for this clonotype. The rearrangement joins TRBV11-1 to TRBJ1-1; 8 positions agree with TRBD1. The CDR3 extends over 17 amino acids. The germline V gene has CDR1 SGHAT and CDR2 FQDESV (reference sequence). The ends lost 1 base at V and 3 bases at J; junction bases unmatched: 10. The CDR3 DNA reads TGTGCCAGCAGCTTAGAGGCGGGACAGGTTGATGACACTGAAGCTTTCTTT. Its translation: CASSLEAGQVDDTEAFF.